The rows below give T cell receptor beta chains drawn from one sample of a study of identical twins. TCRdb recomputed calls from the 5' RACE reads with MiXCR, one row per CDR3 protein. The data contain approximately 890,000 distinct CDR3 sequences, 9% to 15% of them singletons. The sample was also linked to a second study, of yellow fever vaccine responses in identical twins.

Sequencing input: PBMCs. The receptor set was obtained from a young woman in good health. Both conserved end residues are part of each CDR3. The D gene is left open where the match is weak. Clone size appears in some rows only: once, few, many, or a class for an expanded clone.

>NA|TRBV20-1|TRBD2|TRBJ2-1
CSARGGAGVNNEQFF
TGCAGTGCTAGAGGAGGGGCGGGGGTTAACAATGAGCAGTTCTTC
>NA|TRBV29-1|TRBD1|TRBJ2-3
CSVPGGWTDTQYF
TGCAGCGTTCCAGGGGGCTGGACAGATACGCAGTATTTT
>few|TRBV2|NA|TRBJ2-1
CASSERGRGRNEQFF
TGTGCCAGCAGTGAACGGGGAAGAGGTCGCAATGAGCAGTTCTTC
>few|TRBV20-1|TRBD1|TRBJ1-5
CSARRDSPNQPQHF
TGCAGTGCTAGAAGGGACAGCCCCAATCAGCCCCAGCATTTT
>few|TRBV20-1|NA|TRBJ1-1
CSARVRYRGRSMNTEAFF
TGCAGTGCTAGAGTAAGATACCGGGGGAGATCGATGAACACTGAAGCTTTCTTT
>few|TRBV3-1|NA|TRBJ2-1
CASSHLSGNEQFF
TGTGCCAGCAGTCACCTTAGTGGAAATGAGCAGTTCTTC
>few|TRBV6-1|TRBD2|TRBJ2-7
CASSALAGVAYEQYF
TGTGCCAGCAGTGCCCTAGCGGGAGTGGCCTACGAGCAGTACTTC
>few|TRBV11-3|TRBD1|TRBJ1-1
CASSLVSRGDTEAFF
TGTGCCAGCAGCTTAGTGAGCAGGGGGGACACTGAAGCTTTCTTT
>few|TRBV6-1|NA|TRBJ2-1
CASTPRPSGTLGDEQFF
TGTGCCAGCACCCCCAGACCATCCGGGACCCTGGGGGATGAGCAGTTCTTC
>few|TRBV28|NA|TRBJ1-3
CASSLVRSSGNTIYF
TGTGCCAGCAGTTTAGTGCGGAGCTCTGGAAACACCATATATTTT
>NA|TRBV29-1|NA|TRBJ1-1
CSVPTGLNTEAFF
TGCAGCGTCCCGACAGGCCTGAACACTGAAGCTTTCTTT
>few|TRBV12-3/TRBV12-4|TRBD2|TRBJ2-3
CASSEGLVVYF
TGTGCCAGCAGTGAGGGACTAGTCGTGTATTTT
>NA|TRBV5-1|NA|TRBJ2-3
CASSLGSATLTDTQYF
TGCGCCAGCAGCTTGGGTTCGGCTACTCTCACAGATACGCAGTATTTT
>NA|TRBV20-1|NA|TRBJ2-7
CSAVSAHEQYF
TGCAGTGCAGTCTCGGCACACGAGCAGTACTTC
>few|TRBV5-1|TRBD1|TRBJ1-4
CASSPGTGGFLGEANEKLFF
TGCGCCAGCAGCCCCGGGACAGGGGGCTTTTTGGGAGAAGCTAATGAAAAACTGTTTTTT
>NA|TRBV3-1|NA|TRBJ1-1
CASSQEGGGFTEAFF
TGTGCCAGCAGCCAAGAAGGGGGGGGGTTCACTGAAGCTTTCTTT
>NA|TRBV13|TRBD2|TRBJ2-3
CASSSPSGRDVNTQYF
TGTGCCAGCAGCTCGCCTAGCGGGAGGGACGTGAATACGCAGTATTTT
>few|TRBV12-3/TRBV12-4|NA|TRBJ2-1
CASSFGGRPLGEQFF
TGTGCCAGCAGTTTTGGGGGGAGGCCTTTGGGTGAGCAGTTCTTC
>NA|TRBV28|NA|TRBJ2-7
CATRDTEDYEQYF
TGTGCGACGAGGGATACGGAAGATTACGAGCAGTACTTC
>few|TRBV25-1|TRBD1|TRBJ2-7
CASSETGSHEQYF
TGTGCCAGCAGTGAGACAGGGTCCCACGAGCAGTACTTC
>few|TRBV28|TRBD1|TRBJ1-3
CASRTGTAGNTIYF
TGTGCCAGCAGAACCGGGACAGCTGGAAACACCATATATTTT
>NA|TRBV5-1|NA|TRBJ1-4
CASSLVGRVGEKLFF
TGCGCCAGCAGCTTGGTTGGGCGAGTCGGAGAAAAACTGTTTTTT
>few|TRBV12-3/TRBV12-4|NA|TRBJ2-2
CASSSDGSGVGELFF
TGTGCCAGCAGTTCTGACGGGAGTGGGGTCGGGGAGCTGTTTTTT
>few|TRBV28|TRBD2|TRBJ2-3
CASSLVVAGSKDTQYF
TGTGCCAGCAGTTTGGTAGTAGCGGGCTCTAAGGATACGCAGTATTTT
>NA|TRBV6-1|NA|TRBJ1-1
CASRARGEGEAFF
TGTGCCAGCAGGGCGAGGGGAGAGGGGGAAGCTTTCTTT
>NA|TRBV7-9|TRBD1|TRBJ2-1
CASSAGQGAVDEQFF
TGTGCCAGCAGCGCTGGACAGGGGGCTGTGGATGAGCAGTTCTTC
>many|TRBV5-1|TRBD1|TRBJ1-1
CASSFTTGPGTEAFF
TGCGCCAGCAGCTTCACGACAGGGCCGGGCACTGAAGCTTTCTTT
>NA|TRBV6-5|NA|TRBJ2-3
CASSYGTGRDTQYF
TGTGCCAGCAGTTACGGAACGGGGAGGGATACGCAGTATTTT
>many|TRBV6-2/TRBV6-3|TRBD2|TRBJ2-1
CASSGWTSGDYNEQFF
TGTGCCAGCAGCGGGTGGACTAGCGGAGATTACAATGAGCAGTTCTTC
>NA|TRBV25-1|TRBD2|TRBJ2-7
CASSESLAGQEEQYF
TGTGCCAGCAGTGAATCGCTAGCGGGGCAGGAGGAGCAGTACTTC
>many|TRBV7-9|TRBD2|TRBJ2-7
CASSSLGLAASSDEQYF
TGTGCCAGCAGCAGTTTGGGACTAGCGGCGTCCTCTGACGAGCAGTACTTC
>many|TRBV2|TRBD1|TRBJ1-6
CASSEGQGDSPLHF
TGTGCCAGCAGTGAAGGACAGGGGGATTCACCCCTCCACTTT
>many|TRBV6-5|NA|TRBJ2-3
CASSYGGTTDTQYF
TGTGCCAGCAGCTACGGGGGAACCACAGATACGCAGTATTTT
>few|TRBV5-1|TRBD2|TRBJ2-3
CASSPRGSGTGPFDTQYF
TGCGCCAGCAGCCCCCGGGGTAGCGGGACTGGCCCCTTCGATACGCAGTATTTT
>many|TRBV5-1|NA|TRBJ1-3
CASSLDGSSGNTIYF
TGCGCCAGCAGTCTGGACGGTTCCTCTGGAAACACCATATATTTT
>few|TRBV12-3/TRBV12-4|NA|TRBJ2-6
CASSDPGSGANVLTF
TGTGCCAGCAGTGACCCGGGCTCTGGGGCCAACGTCCTGACTTTC
>many|TRBV12-3/TRBV12-4|NA|TRBJ2-2
CASGYTGELFF
TGTGCCAGCGGCTACACCGGGGAGCTGTTTTTT
>few|TRBV9|NA|TRBJ2-2
CASSVSSLNTGELFF
TGTGCCAGCAGCGTAAGCAGTTTAAACACCGGGGAGCTGTTTTTT
>few|TRBV7-8|NA|TRBJ1-1
CASSLGAWGPRTEAFF
TGTGCCAGCAGCTTAGGGGCATGGGGTCCGCGAACTGAAGCTTTCTTT
>many|TRBV5-1|NA|TRBJ2-7
CASSRNPTENYEQYF
TGCGCCAGCAGCCGAAACCCAACAGAAAACTACGAGCAGTACTTC
>many|TRBV12-3/TRBV12-4|NA|TRBJ1-2
CASSLEGKYGYTF
TGTGCCAGCAGTTTAGAGGGGAAGTATGGCTACACCTTC